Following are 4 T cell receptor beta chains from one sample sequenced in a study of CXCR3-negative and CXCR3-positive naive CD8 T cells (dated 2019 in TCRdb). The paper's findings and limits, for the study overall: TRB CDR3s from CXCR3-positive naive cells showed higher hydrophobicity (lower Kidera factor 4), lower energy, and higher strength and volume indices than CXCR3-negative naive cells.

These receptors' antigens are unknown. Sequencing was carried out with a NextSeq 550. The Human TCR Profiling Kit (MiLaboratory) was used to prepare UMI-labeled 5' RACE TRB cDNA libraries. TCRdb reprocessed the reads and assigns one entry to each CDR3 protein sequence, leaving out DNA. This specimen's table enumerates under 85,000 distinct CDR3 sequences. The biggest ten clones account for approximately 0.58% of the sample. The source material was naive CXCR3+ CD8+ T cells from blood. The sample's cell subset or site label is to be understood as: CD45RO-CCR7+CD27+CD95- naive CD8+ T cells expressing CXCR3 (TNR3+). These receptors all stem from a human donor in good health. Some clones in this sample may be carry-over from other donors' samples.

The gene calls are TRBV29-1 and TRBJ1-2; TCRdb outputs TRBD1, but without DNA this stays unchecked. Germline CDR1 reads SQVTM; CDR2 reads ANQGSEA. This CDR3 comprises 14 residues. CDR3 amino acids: CSVPGQGSPYGYTF.

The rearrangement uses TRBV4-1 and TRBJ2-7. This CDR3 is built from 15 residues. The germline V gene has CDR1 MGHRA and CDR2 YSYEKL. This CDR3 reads CASSHRHESSYEQYF.

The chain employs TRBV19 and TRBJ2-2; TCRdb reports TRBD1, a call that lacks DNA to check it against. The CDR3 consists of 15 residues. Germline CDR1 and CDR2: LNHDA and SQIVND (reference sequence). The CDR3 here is CASSIGTGGIGELFF.

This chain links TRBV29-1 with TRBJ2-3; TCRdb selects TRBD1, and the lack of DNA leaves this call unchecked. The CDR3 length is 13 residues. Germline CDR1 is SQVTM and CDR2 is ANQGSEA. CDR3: CSVEPSRDDTQYF.